This record looks at one TCR beta chain sequence and its context. Its target is unknown. V shed 1 base and J shed 5 bases, with 14 bases lying between them. Germline CDR1 SGHNT, CDR2 YENEEA. The CDR3 extends over 16 amino acids. The source of the sample is a study of human versus mouse CDR3 diversity and MHC coevolution. Study outcomes and limitations: The lowest clonal inequality scores came from most of the three human donors. iCHAO1 estimated the human TCR beta repertoire at 1.5 million to 2 million clonotypes.

Libraries were prepared by immunoSEQ multiplex PCR; TCRdb keeps only in-frame clonotypes and omits some of them. The sample shows fewer than 100,000 clones, 93% of them seen only once. The sequencing sample was made of naive CD4+ T cells from blood. Subset here: CD45RO-negative CD62L-positive naive CD4 T cells. This clonotype was obtained from a person aged 25 to 69 in good health. The chain links TRBV11-3 to TRBJ2-2, with D possibly TRBD2 on 8 matching bases. This chain's CDR3 is CASSLGVAGQTGELFF. DNA of the CDR3: TGTGCCAGCAGCTTAGGGGTAGCGGGACAGACCGGGGAGCTGTTTTTT.